These 21 T cell receptor beta chains were sequenced from one sample in a study of cytomegalovirus exposure and HLA in healthy donors. Primers: 60 Vbeta forward and 13 Jbeta reverse. Clones were sequenced by immunoSEQ multiplex PCR, and TCRdb holds only the in-frame ones, with some missing. The data show 120,000 to 150,000 clones, around 70% seen once. Specimen: PBMCs. Receptors originate from a man aged 35-49 years in good health and CMV-seronegative.

The chain uses TRBV27 and TRBJ2-5; 8 bases align to TRBD2. Gene TRBJ2-7 matches the end of the DNA better, so the J call may be wrong. In germline, CDR1 is MNHEY, CDR2 SMNVEV (reference sequence). This CDR3 region has 13 residues. The DNA of the CDR3 is TGTGCCAGCTCGTATCGGGGGGGGTACGAGCAGTACTTC. This gives the protein CASSYRGGYEQYF.

The chain combines TRBV7-2 with TRBJ2-2, with TRBD2 matching 8 bases. The V gene's germline CDR1 is SGHTA and CDR2 FQGNSA. This CDR3 has 17 amino acids. The V segment lost 4 bases and the J segment 1 base; nucleotides outside the gene matches: 8. The CDR3 sequence is CASSSLWAGGNTGELFF. The CDR3 DNA follows: TGTGCCAGCAGCTCTCTGTGGGCGGGAGGGAACACCGGGGAGCTGTTTTTT.

About this clone: Other DNA variants within this sample encode the same CDR3. The chain couples TRBV5-1 to TRBJ2-7, with D unresolved. The CDR3 spans 12 residues. Germline V gives CDR1 SGHRS, CDR2 YFSETQ. V gave up 0 bases and J gave up 6 bases, with 7 bases separating them. This CDR3 is CASSLDGAEQYF. The CDR3 DNA is TGCGCCAGCAGCTTGGACGGAGCCGAGCAGTACTTC.

The chain carries TRBV6-6 and TRBJ2-5; 10 bases map to TRBD2. The CDR3 has 14 amino acids. V shed 7 bases, J shed 5 bases, and the junction held 7 bases outside the gene matches. Germline values: CDR1 MNHNY, CDR2 SVGAGI (reference sequence). CDR3 protein: CASTGAGGRETQYF. CDR3 DNA: TGTGCCAGCACCGGAGCGGGGGGGCGGGAGACCCAGTACTTC.

V and J are TRBV7-9 and TRBJ2-5, with D perhaps TRBD2 (6 bases). The last part of the DNA fits TRBJ2-7 better; the J call may be wrong. CDR1 is SEHNR and CDR2 is FQNEAQ in the germline V gene (reference sequence). CDR3 length: 16 amino acids. CDR3 bases: TGTGCCAGCAGCTTCGGGGACTCTTTTTATTCCTACGAGCAGTACTTC. Its protein is CASSFGDSFYSYEQYF.

This chain links TRBV6-5 with TRBJ2-7; 10 bases match TRBD2. Per the germline V gene, CDR1 is MNHEY and CDR2 is SVGAGI. Trimming removed 0 bases from V and 3 bases from J; junction bases left unmatched: 2. The CDR3 runs 15 residues. CDR3 sequence reads: CASSYSGLALYEQYF. DNA of the CDR3: TGTGCCAGCAGTTACTCGGGACTAGCGCTCTACGAGCAGTACTTC.

The genes are TRBV2 and TRBJ2-3; the match to TRBD2 covers 9 bases. V was pared by 6 bases and J by 6 bases, with 16 bases of the junction left unmatched. CDR3 length: 17 residues. Germline loops: CDR1 SNHLY, CDR2 FYNNEI. This CDR3 is CASRDLGSAGGADTQYF. CDR3 nucleotides: TGTGCCAGCAGAGACCTTGGGTCAGCGGGGGGCGCGGATACGCAGTATTTT.

This clone came up a few times. V gene TRBV19 combines with J gene TRBJ1-1, with 8 nucleotides matching TRBD1. The CDR3 loop spans 16 amino acids. CDR1 and CDR2 (germline): LNHDA, SQIVND (reference sequence). With 5 bases clipped from V and 6 bases from J, the junction kept 14 bases outside the gene matches. The CDR3 loop reads CASSPWQGAVNSEAFF. The CDR3 region has the DNA TGTGCCAGTAGTCCTTGGCAGGGGGCTGTGAATTCTGAAGCTTTCTTT.

This clone came up a few times. The rearrangement uses TRBV4-1 and TRBJ2-2, with 8 bases matching TRBD1. After removal of 1 base from V and 4 bases from J, the junction contained 2 bases not matched to a gene. Germline V gene lookup returns CDR1 MGHRA and CDR2 YSYEKL. The CDR3 extends over 15 amino acids. CDR3 nucleotide sequence: TGCGCCAGCAGCCAAGGTCAGGGGGCCACCGGGGAGCTGTTTTTT. Translated: CASSQGQGATGELFF.

The chain combines TRBV19 with TRBJ1-1; D remains ambiguous. This CDR3 region has 14 residues. V was shortened by 4 bases and J by 0 bases, with 9 bases between the two germline ends. The germline V gene has CDR1 LNHDA and CDR2 SQIVND (reference sequence). This chain's CDR3 is CASSRNRLNTEAFF. The CDR3 nucleotides are TGTGCCAGTAGTAGGAACAGACTGAACACTGAAGCTTTCTTT.

The rearrangement links TRBV7-5 to TRBJ1-2; TRBD1, the table's D call, was not compared with the DNA. TRBV7-5 is assigned pseudogene status. CDR3 length: 14 amino acids. The CDR3 protein is CVRSLRGSIYGYTF. The CDR3 bases are TGTGTCAGAAGCTTAAGGGGCAGCATCTATGGCTACACCTTC.

The chain combines TRBV5-1 with TRBJ2-7, with a weak D call TRBD1 (6 bases). Germline V gives CDR1 SGHRS, CDR2 YFSETQ. V was pared by 0 bases and J by 5 bases, with 6 bases between. The CDR3 is made up of 12 amino acids. The CDR3 sequence: CASSLDRDEQYF. The CDR3 bases are TGCGCCAGCAGCTTGGACAGGGACGAGCAGTACTTC.

The chain recombines TRBV7-6 with TRBJ1-3; D is undetermined. The CDR3 runs to 17 residues. Deletions cut 1 base from V and 1 base from J, with 14 bases between. Germline V lookup: CDR1 SGHVS, CDR2 FNYEAQ. The CDR3 sequence: CASSLEARGWSGNTIYF. The CDR3 region has the DNA TGTGCCAGCAGCTTAGAGGCACGGGGATGGTCTGGAAACACCATATATTTT.

This chain links TRBV30 with TRBJ1-1; TRBD1 might be the D (5 bases). CDR1 is GTSNPN and CDR2 is SVGIG in the germline V gene (reference sequence). The CDR3 has 13 amino acids. The V end was cut by 5 bases, the J end by 0 bases, with 10 bases between. The CDR3 DNA reads TGTGCCTGGGCGGGACTCCTGAACACTGAAGCTTTCTTT. This gives the protein CAWAGLLNTEAFF.

About this clone itself: The same CDR3 arises from other DNA sequences in this sample as well. V is TRBV5-1 and J is TRBJ1-3; tentatively, D is TRBD1 (5 bases). CDR3 length equals 13 residues. Trimming stripped 5 bases from V and 2 bases from J, with 8 bases between. Germline loops: CDR1 SGHRS, CDR2 YFSETQ. The CDR3 DNA is TGCGCCAGCAGTTCGGGGGCTGGAAACACCATATATTTT. As protein: CASSSGAGNTIYF.

The table lists this clone with a count of one. The chain recombines TRBV2 with TRBJ2-6; 7 nucleotides agree with TRBD1. Germline loops: CDR1 SNHLY, CDR2 FYNNEI. The CDR3 runs 20 residues. J gave up 4 bases and V 2 bases, and 17 bases lay outside the gene matches. CDR3 amino acids: CASSEWPSGTEGLGANVLTF. In DNA, the CDR3 is TGTGCCAGCAGTGAATGGCCGTCCGGGACAGAGGGTTTGGGGGCCAACGTCCTGACTTTC.

The rearrangement uses TRBV11-1 and TRBJ2-7; 11 bases are shared with TRBD2. The germline V gene encodes CDR1 SGHAT and CDR2 FQDESV (reference sequence). V lost 4 bases, J lost 3 bases, and 11 bases stayed unmatched. The CDR3 is 17 amino acids. The DNA of the CDR3 is TGTGCCAGCAGCTACGAAGATACCGGGACTAGCGGCTACGAGCAGTACTTC. This sequence encodes CASSYEDTGTSGYEQYF.

The gene calls are TRBV6-1 and TRBJ2-1; D remains ambiguous. Germline V gene lookup returns CDR1 MNHNS and CDR2 SASEGT. Deletions cut 2 bases from V and 7 bases from J, with 21 bases between. The CDR3 runs to 17 residues. The chain's CDR3 is CASSENPFVGSRNEQFF. The CDR3 coding sequence is TGTGCCAGCAGTGAAAATCCCTTTGTTGGTAGCCGTAATGAGCAGTTCTTC.

The chain has TRBV2 and TRBJ1-4; weak D call: TRBD1 (5 bases). The CDR3 is made up of 14 amino acids. V was shortened by 5 bases and J by 5 bases, with 12 bases between the two germline ends. Per germline, CDR1 SNHLY and CDR2 FYNNEI. CDR3 in DNA: TGTGCCAGCAGTCATGGGCAGGGAAATGAAAAACTGTTTTTT. It specifies CASSHGQGNEKLFF.

This sequence joins TRBV4-1 and TRBJ1-4; D is perhaps TRBD1 (5 bases). CDR1 is MGHRA, CDR2 YSYEKL, per germline. Trimming left V 2 bases short and J 6 bases short, with 13 bases between. CDR3 size: 15 residues. DNA for the CDR3: TGCGCCAGCAGCCAACTACGGGGGGGTGATGAAAAACTGTTTTTT. It yields the protein CASSQLRGGDEKLFF.

The CDR3 protein is CASSLNRDRFGGYTF. CDR3 in DNA: TGTGCCAGCAGCTTGAACCGGGACAGGTTCGGTGGCTACACCTTC. The chain carries TRBV7-9 and TRBJ1-2; 8 bases fit TRBD1. The V gene's germline CDR1 is SEHNR and CDR2 FQNEAQ (reference sequence). The CDR3 totals 15 residues. J lost 7 bases, V lost 3 bases, and 10 bases had no gene match. Supplemented by reference TRBV7-9 and TRBJ1-2, the full variable domain reads DTGVSQNPRHKITKRGQNVTFRCDPISEHNRLYWYRQTLGQGPEFLTYFQNEAQLEKSRLLSDRFSAERPKGSFSTLEIQRTEQGDSAMYLCASSLNRDRFGGYTFGSGTRLTVV.